The rows below give T cell receptor beta chains drawn from one sample of a study of blood T cell repertoires in COVID-19. Generated by immunoSEQ multiplex PCR, the TCRdb table keeps only in-frame clones and is missing some. Of 210,000 or so clones in the sample, approximately 84% were seen once. Sequenced sample: PBMCs or T cells enriched from blood (not recorded which). All receptors derive from a man aged 55 to 69 who had recovered from COVID-19. Both conserved end residues are part of each CDR3. The order of the fields is J gene, V gene, D gene, CDR3 DNA, CDR3 protein. The D gene is left open where the match is weak.

TRBJ2-5 TRBV5-6 . TGTGCCAGCAGCTTGTTAGCGCGGAGCCAAGAGACCCAGTACTTC CASSLLARSQETQYF
TRBJ1-5 TRBV2 . TGTGCCAGCAGTGAAATCCAGGGGCGCTTTAATCAGCCCCAGCATTTT CASSEIQGRFNQPQHF
TRBJ1-3 TRBV18 . TGTGCCAGCTCACCAACAGGCGGACAGACCCGCTCTGGAAACACCATATATTTT CASSPTGGQTRSGNTIYF
TRBJ2-2 TRBV3-1/TRBV3-2 TRBD2 TGTGCCAGCAGCCTACGCCCTTCTAGCGGGGGGGCCACCGGGGAGCTGTTTTTT CASSLRPSSGGATGELFF
TRBJ2-2 TRBV7-6 . TGTGCCAGCAGCTTAGTCCAGGGCGAGGCCGGGGAGCTGTTTTTT CASSLVQGEAGELFF
TRBJ1-5 TRBV3-1/TRBV3-2 TRBD1 TGTGCCAGCAGCCAATCCAACGGACAGGGCTGTCAGCCCCAGCATTTT CASSQSNGQGCQPQHF
TRBJ2-7 TRBV4-2 . TGTGCCAGCAGCCCAGGGGGGCCCTACGAGCAGTACTTC CASSPGGPYEQYF
TRBJ1-1 TRBV5-1 . TGCGCCAGCAGCTTGGACGCCAGAATAAACACTGAAGCTTTCTTT CASSLDARINTEAFF
TRBJ1-1 TRBV15 TRBD1 TGTGCCACCAGCAGTCGACAGGGATTGCCCGAAGCTTTCTTT CATSSRQGLPEAFF
TRBJ2-5 TRBV2 . TGTGCCAGCACGGAAACAGGACAACAAGAGACCCAGTACTTC CASTETGQQETQYF
TRBJ2-6 TRBV19 TRBD1 TGTGCCAGTAGTACTCGGGACAGGGGGCCTGGGGCCAACGTCCTGACTTTC CASSTRDRGPGANVLTF
TRBJ2-7 TRBV13 . TGTGCCAGCGGCAGGACAGTCTACGAGCAGTACTTC CASGRTVYEQYF
TRBJ1-5 TRBV19 TRBD1 TGTGCCACTCATGGGGCAGGGGGTTTACAGCCCCAGCATTTT CATHGAGGLQPQHF
TRBJ1-6 TRBV4-3 TRBD1 TGCGCCAGCAGCCTTACCGGGACAGGGCCTGATTCACCCCTCCACTTT CASSLTGTGPDSPLHF
TRBJ2-1 TRBV29-1 . TGCAGCGTTGTGAGCGGGCCAACCAACAATGAGCAGTTCTTC CSVVSGPTNNEQFF
TRBJ1-5 TRBV3-1/TRBV3-2 . TGTGCCAGCAGCCAAGATCTTACTGGAGGGCCCCAGCATTTT CASSQDLTGGPQHF
TRBJ2-7 TRBV6-5 TRBD2 TGTGCCAGCAGGACTAGCGGGGGGAACCCCTACGAGCAGTACTTC CASRTSGGNPYEQYF
TRBJ1-2 TRBV5-6 . TGTGCCAGCAGCTTGAATCGGCAGGGCTGGGGCTACACCTTC CASSLNRQGWGYTF
TRBJ1-2 TRBV4-3 . TGCGCCAGCAGCCAAGATCTACAGAACTATGGCTACACCTTC CASSQDLQNYGYTF
TRBJ2-1 TRBV7-3 . TGTGCCAGCAGCTCGACTGGTTACAATGTGCAGTTCTTC CASSSTGYNVQFF
TRBJ2-2 TRBV9 TRBD1 TGTGCCAGCAGCGATGGGACAGGGGGAACCGGGGAGCTGTTTTTT CASSDGTGGTGELFF
TRBJ1-5 TRBV27 TRBD1 TGTGCCAGCAGTGCCCGGGACAGGCCCGCTTGGCCCCAGCATTTT CASSARDRPAWPQHF
TRBJ1-4 TRBV3-1/TRBV3-2 . TGTGCCAGCAGCCAAGTCCCGGGCAGGGGACCTAATGAAAAACTGTTTTTT CASSQVPGRGPNEKLFF
TRBJ1-2 TRBV4-3 . TGCGCCAGCAGCCGGCGAACAGGCTTTGAGGATGGCTACACCTTC CASSRRTGFEDGYTF